The sequence of this T cell receptor (beta chain) was determined in a study of shared T cell receptors in the human thymus. V shed 0 bases and J shed 1 base, with 15 bases lying between them. The CDR3 is 17 residues long. From germline, CDR1 is LGHNA and CDR2 YSLEER. Only in-frame clones appear in the TCRdb table, and some are missing; sequencing was by immunoSEQ multiplex PCR. The repertoire holds approximately 730,000 clones, with around 85% as singletons. These same data were also listed under a study on human thymus T cells. As that report states: During corrective heart surgery, resections were taken, and the thymus tissue came from them. Use of V and J genes seemed skewed within the thymic and blood repertoires. Related research described thymic repertoires that were highly overlapping among unrelated individuals.

The sequence derives from a girl in the first two years of life with a congenital heart defect. V is TRBV4-3 and J is TRBJ2-5, with D tentatively TRBD2 (5 bases). Sequencing was performed on thymocytes. CDR3 sequence (DNA): TGCGCCAGCAGCCAAGATTTCCGGGGAAGGCGCCAAGAGACCCAGTACTTC. This codes for CASSQDFRGRRQETQYF.